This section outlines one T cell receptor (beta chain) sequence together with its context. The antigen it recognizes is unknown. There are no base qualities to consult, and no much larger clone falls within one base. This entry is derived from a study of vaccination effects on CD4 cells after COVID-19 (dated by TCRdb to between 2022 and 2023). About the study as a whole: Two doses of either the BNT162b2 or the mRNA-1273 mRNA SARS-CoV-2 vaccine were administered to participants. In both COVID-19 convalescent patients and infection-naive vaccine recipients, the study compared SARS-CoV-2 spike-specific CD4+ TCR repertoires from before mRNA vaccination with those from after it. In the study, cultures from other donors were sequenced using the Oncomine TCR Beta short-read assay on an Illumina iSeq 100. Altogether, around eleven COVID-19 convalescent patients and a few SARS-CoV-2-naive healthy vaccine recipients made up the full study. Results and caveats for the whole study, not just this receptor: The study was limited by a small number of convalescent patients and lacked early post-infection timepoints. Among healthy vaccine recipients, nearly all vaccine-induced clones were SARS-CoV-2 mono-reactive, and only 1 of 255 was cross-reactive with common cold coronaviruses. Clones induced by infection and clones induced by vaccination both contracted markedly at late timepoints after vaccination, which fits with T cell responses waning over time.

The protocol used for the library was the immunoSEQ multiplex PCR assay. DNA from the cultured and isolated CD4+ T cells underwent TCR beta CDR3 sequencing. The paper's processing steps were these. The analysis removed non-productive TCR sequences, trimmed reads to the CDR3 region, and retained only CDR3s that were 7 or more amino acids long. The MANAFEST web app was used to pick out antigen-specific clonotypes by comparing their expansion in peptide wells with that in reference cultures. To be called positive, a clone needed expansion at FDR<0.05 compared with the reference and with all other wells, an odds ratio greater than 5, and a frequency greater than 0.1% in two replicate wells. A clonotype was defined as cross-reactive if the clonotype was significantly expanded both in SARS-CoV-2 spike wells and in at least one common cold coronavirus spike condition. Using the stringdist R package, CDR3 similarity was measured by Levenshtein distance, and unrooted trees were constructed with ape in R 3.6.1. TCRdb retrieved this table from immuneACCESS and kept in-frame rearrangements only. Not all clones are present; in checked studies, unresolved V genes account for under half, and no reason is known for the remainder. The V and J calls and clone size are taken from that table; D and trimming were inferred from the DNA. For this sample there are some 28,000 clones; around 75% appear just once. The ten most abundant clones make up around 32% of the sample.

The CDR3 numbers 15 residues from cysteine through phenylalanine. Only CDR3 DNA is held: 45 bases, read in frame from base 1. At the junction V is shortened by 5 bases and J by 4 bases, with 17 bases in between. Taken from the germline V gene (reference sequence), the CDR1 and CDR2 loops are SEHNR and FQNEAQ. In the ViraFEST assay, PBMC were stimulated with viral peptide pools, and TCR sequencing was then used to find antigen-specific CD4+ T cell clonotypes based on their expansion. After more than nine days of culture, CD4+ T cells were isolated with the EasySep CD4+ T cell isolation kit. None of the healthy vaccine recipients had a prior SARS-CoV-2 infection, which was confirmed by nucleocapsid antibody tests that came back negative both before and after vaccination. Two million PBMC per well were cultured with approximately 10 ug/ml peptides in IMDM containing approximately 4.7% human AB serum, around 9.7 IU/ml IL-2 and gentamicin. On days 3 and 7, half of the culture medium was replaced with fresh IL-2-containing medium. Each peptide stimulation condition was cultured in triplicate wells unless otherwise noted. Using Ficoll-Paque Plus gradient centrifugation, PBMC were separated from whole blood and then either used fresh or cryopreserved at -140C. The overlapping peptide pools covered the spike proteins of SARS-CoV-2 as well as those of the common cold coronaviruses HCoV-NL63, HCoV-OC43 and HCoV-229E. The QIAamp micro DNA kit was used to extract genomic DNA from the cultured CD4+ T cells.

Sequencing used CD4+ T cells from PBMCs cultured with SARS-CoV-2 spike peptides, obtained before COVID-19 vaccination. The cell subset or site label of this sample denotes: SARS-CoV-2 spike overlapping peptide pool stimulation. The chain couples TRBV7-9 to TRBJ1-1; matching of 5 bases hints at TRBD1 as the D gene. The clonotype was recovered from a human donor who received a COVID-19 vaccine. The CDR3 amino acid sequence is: CASSQGTHRFTEAFF. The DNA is TGTGCCAGCAGCCAAGGGACCCACCGGTTCACTGAAGCTTTCTTT.